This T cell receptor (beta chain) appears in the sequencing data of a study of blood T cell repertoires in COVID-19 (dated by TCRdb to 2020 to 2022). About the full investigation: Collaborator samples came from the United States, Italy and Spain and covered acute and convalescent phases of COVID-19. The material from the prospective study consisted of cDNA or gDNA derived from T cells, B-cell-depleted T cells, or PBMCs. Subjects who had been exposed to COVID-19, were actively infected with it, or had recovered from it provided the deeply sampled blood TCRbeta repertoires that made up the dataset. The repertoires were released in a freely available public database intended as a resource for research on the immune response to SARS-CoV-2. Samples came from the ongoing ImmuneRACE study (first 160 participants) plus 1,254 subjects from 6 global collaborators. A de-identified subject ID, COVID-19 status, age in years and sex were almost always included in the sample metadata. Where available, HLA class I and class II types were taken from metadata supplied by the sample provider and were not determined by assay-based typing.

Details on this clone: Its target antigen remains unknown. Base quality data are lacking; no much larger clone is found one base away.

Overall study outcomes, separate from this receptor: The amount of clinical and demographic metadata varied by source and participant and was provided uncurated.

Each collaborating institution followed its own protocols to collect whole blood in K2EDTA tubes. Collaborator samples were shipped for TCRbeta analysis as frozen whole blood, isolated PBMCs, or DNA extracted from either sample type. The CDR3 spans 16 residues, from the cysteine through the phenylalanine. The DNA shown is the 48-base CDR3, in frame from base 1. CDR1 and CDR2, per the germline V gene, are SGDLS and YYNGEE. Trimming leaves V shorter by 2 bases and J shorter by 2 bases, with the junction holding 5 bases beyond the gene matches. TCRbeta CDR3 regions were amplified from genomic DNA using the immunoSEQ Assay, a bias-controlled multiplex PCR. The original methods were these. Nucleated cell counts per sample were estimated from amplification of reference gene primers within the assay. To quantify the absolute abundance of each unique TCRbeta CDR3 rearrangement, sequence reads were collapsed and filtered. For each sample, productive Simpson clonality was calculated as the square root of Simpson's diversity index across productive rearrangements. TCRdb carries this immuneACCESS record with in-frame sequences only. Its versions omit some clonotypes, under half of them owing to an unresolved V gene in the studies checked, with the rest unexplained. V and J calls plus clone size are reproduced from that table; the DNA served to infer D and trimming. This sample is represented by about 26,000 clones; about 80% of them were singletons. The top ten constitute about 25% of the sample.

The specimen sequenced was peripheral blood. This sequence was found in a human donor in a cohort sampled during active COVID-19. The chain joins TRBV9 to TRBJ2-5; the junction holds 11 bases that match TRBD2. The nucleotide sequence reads TGTGCCAGCAGCGTCGAGACTAGCGGGGAGCAAGAGACCCAGTACTTC. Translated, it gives CASSVETSGEQETQYF.